This TCR beta chain is from a study of blood T cell repertoires in COVID-19 (dated by TCRdb to 2020 to 2022). Regarding the study in general: The collaborator samples originated in the United States, Italy and Spain and spanned the acute and convalescent phases of COVID-19. The prospective study material was composed of cDNA or gDNA derived from T cells, B-cell-depleted T cells, or PBMCs. The dataset comprised deeply sampled blood TCRbeta repertoires from subjects exposed to, actively infected with, or recovered from COVID-19. The repertoires were released in a freely available public database intended as a resource for research on the immune response to SARS-CoV-2. Samples were obtained from the ongoing ImmuneRACE study (first 160 participants) and from 950 to 1,500 subjects provided by 6 global collaborators. A de-identified subject ID, COVID-19 status, age in years and sex were almost always included in the sample metadata. Where available, HLA class I and class II types were obtained from metadata supplied by the sample provider rather than from assay-based typing. Findings and caveats that apply to the study as a whole: Clinical and demographic metadata were provided uncurated, with the amount varying by source and participant.

TCRbeta CDR3 regions were amplified from genomic DNA using the immunoSEQ Assay, a bias-controlled multiplex PCR. The authors' pipeline ran thus. Within the assay, amplification of reference gene primers was used to estimate how many nucleated cells each sample contained. Sequence reads were collapsed and filtered to measure the absolute abundance of every unique TCRbeta CDR3 rearrangement. Productive Simpson clonality was computed per sample as the square root of Simpson's diversity index over productive rearrangements. This is the immuneACCESS table as TCRdb keeps it, with only in-frame sequences that have V and J called. A part of the clones is gone; compared with another copy, unresolved V genes explain less than half, and the rest is unexplained. The V and J calls and clone size were taken over from that table, and D and trimming were inferred from the DNA. The sample data list around 30,000 clones, and 89% of these were observed just once. The ten largest clones take up roughly 9.6% of the sample.

From the germline V gene, CDR1 is MGHRA and CDR2 is YSYEKL. V loses 0 bases at its end and J loses 5 bases; junction bases beyond the gene matches: 9. From its cysteine to its phenylalanine, the CDR3 spans 16 amino acids. Just CDR3 DNA is preserved here, 48 bases in frame from base 1. The collaborating institutions used their own protocols to collect whole blood in K2EDTA tubes. For TCRbeta analysis, collaborator samples were shipped as frozen whole blood, as isolated PBMCs, or as DNA extracted from either sample type. In the case of this clone: It has no known antigen specificity. No qualities accompany the bases; no much larger clone lies one base away.

The rearranged segments are TRBV4-1 and TRBJ2-5, and TRBD2 matches 7 of the central bases. Material for sequencing was peripheral blood. This receptor was identified in a human donor in a cohort sampled during active COVID-19. The CDR3 region: CASSQDGSGVGETQYF. The DNA reads TGCGCCAGCAGCCAAGATGGCAGCGGGGTAGGGGAGACCCAGTACTTC.